This paragraph reports one TCR beta chain. What it binds is unknown. The sample originates from a study of OX40 agonist ivuxolimab in advanced cancers. Overall study context: Patients were given ivuxolimab, an antibody that agonizes OX40 (CD134). Participants, about 83% male, averaged around 60 years of age, ranging from roughly 20 to 80.

Sequencing was performed with immunoSEQ multiplex PCR; in TCRdb, only in-frame clones are kept and a portion is missing. The sample has about 55,000 clones, around four fifths seen once. Study-wide findings and caveats: Some nonresponders additionally presented with little normalized T-cell clonal expansion. Patients who responded partially at 0.1-3.0 mg/kg showed clonal expansion ranking among the lowest.

Trimming cost V 5 bases and J 2 bases, with 2 bases left between them. This CDR3 region has 11 residues. CDR1 is MNHEY, CDR2 SVGAGI, per germline. The gene calls are TRBV6-5 and TRBJ2-3, with D unclear. This clonotype originated in an adult with an advanced solid tumor such as melanoma, head and neck, liver or kidney cancer. The sample in question was CD4+ or CD8+ T cells sorted from blood, obtained in a trial of the OX40 agonist ivuxolimab. CDR3 coding DNA: TGTGCCAGCAGTACCACAGATACGCAGTATTTT. It yields the protein CASSTTDTQYF.